The 19 T cell receptor beta chains below come from one sample, sequenced in a study of CD8 T cells in ankylosing spondylitis (dated by TCRdb to the late 2010s). Libraries were built with 5' RACE. Sequencing used an Illumina HiSeq 2500. Using fastp trimming at Q25 and MiXCR clonotype assembly, TCRdb reanalyzed the public sequencing data and kept in-frame beta chains. Each CDR3 protein appears once, grouped with its most common genes and DNA. The sample table contains just over 350,000 distinct CDR3 sequences; only one count was recorded for roughly 22% of them. The ten largest clones represent approximately 14% of the sample. The sample comprised blood, either unsorted or a sorted T cell fraction (not recorded which). The receptors derive from a male donor with ankylosing spondylitis or in good health (not recorded which).

The V and J genes are TRBV6-1 and TRBJ2-7; the match to TRBD2 covers 11 bases. V shed 5 bases and J 2 bases; nucleotides not matched to a gene: 8. This CDR3 has 16 residues. Germline assignment: CDR1 MNHNS and CDR2 SASEGT. CDR3 sequence reads: CASSQTSGGSTYEQYF. The CDR3 region has the DNA TGTGCCAGCAGTCAAACTAGCGGGGGCTCTACCTACGAGCAGTACTTC.

The gene calls are TRBV27 and TRBJ2-1, with D perhaps matching TRBD1 or TRBD2 (5 bases each). Trimming stripped 3 bases from V and 2 bases from J, with 14 bases between. CDR1 is MNHEY, CDR2 SMNVEV, per germline (reference sequence). This CDR3 has 16 amino acids. CDR3 region: CASSFMGSGPYNEQFF. The CDR3 nucleotides read TGTGCCAGCAGTTTTATGGGGTCGGGACCCTACAATGAGCAGTTCTTC.

The chain links TRBV7-9 to TRBJ2-3; 7 nucleotides align to TRBD2. The CDR3 consists of 12 residues. Trimming cost V 8 bases and J 6 bases; bases outside gene matches: 5. Germline CDR1 SEHNR, CDR2 FQNEAQ (reference sequence). CDR3: CASLGGSDTQYF. CDR3 bases: TGTGCCAGCCTGGGGGGGTCGGATACGCAGTATTTT.

This clonotype was seen repeatedly, ten times or more. This chain uses TRBV12-3 or TRBV12-4 with TRBJ2-3; the D call may be TRBD1 or TRBD2 (6 bases each). The CDR3 has 12 residues. V shed 3 bases and J shed 8 bases, with 9 bases lying between them. Written as DNA, the CDR3 is TGTGCCAGCAGTTTGGGGGGCGGTACGCAGTATTTT. Protein product: CASSLGGGTQYF.

This clonotype showed up just a few times. The chain joins TRBV7-8 to TRBJ2-5; 11 bases map to TRBD2. V lost 1 base to trimming and J lost 4 bases; unmatched junction nucleotides: 5. This CDR3 is built from 16 residues. CDR1 and CDR2 from the germline V gene are SGHVS and FQNEAQ. CDR3 nucleotide sequence: TGTGCCAGCAGCTTAGAAGTAGCGGGGGGGCTAGAGACCCAGTACTTC. Translating it yields CASSLEVAGGLETQYF. The variable domain in full, with the rest retrieved from reference TRBV7-8 and TRBJ2-5, is GAGVSQSPRYKVAKRGQDVALRCDPISGHVSLFWYQQALGQGPEFLTYFQNEAQLDKSGLPSDRFFAERPEGSVSTLKIQRTQQEDSAVYLCASSLEVAGGLETQYFGPGTRLLVL.

V usage is TRBV7-8 and J usage is TRBJ2-6; D possibly corresponds to TRBD2 (5 bases). Germline V CDR1 and CDR2: SGHVS, FQNEAQ. Deletions cut 8 bases from V and 1 base from J, with 15 bases between. The CDR3 spans 16 residues. CDR3 DNA: TGTGCCAGCCGCTGGTCCGGGGTATCTGGGGCCAACGTCCTGACTTTC. Translating gives CASRWSGVSGANVLTF.

This clonotype was detected only a few times. This chain uses TRBV12-3 or TRBV12-4 with TRBJ1-5, with D tentatively TRBD1 (5 bases). This CDR3 has 12 residues. V was cut by 6 bases and J by 7 bases, with 10 bases left in between. The CDR3 region is CASRQGWQPQHF. CDR3 in DNA: TGTGCCAGCAGGCAGGGTTGGCAGCCCCAGCATTTT.

This clonotype was picked up a small number of times. The genes are TRBV6-5 and TRBJ2-7; 11 bases match TRBD2. Germline lookup yields CDR1 MNHEY and CDR2 SVGAGI. The ends lost 2 bases at V and 6 bases at J; junction bases unmatched: 6. This CDR3 spans 15 amino acids. The CDR3 loop reads CASSYISGGAVEQYF. DNA for the CDR3: TGTGCCAGCAGTTACATTAGCGGGGGGGCCGTCGAGCAGTACTTC.

The sample holds many counts of this clonotype. V is TRBV6-4 and J is TRBJ2-1; TRBD1 agrees at 10 bases. With 3 bases clipped from V and 6 bases from J, the junction kept 2 bases outside the gene matches. The CDR3 consists of 14 residues. The germline gives CDR1 MRHNA, CDR2 SNTAGT. The CDR3: CASSEGTGANEQFF. In nucleotides, the CDR3 is TGTGCCAGCAGTGAAGGGACAGGGGCCAATGAGCAGTTCTTC.

The chain links TRBV6-5 to TRBJ2-5; 9 nucleotides match TRBD1. CDR3 length equals 14 residues. V gave up 2 bases and J gave up 5 bases; unmatched junction bases: 3. Per the germline V gene, CDR1 is MNHEY and CDR2 is SVGAGI. CDR3 loop: CASSYGQGIETQYF. CDR3 DNA sequence: TGTGCCAGCAGTTACGGACAGGGGATCGAGACCCAGTACTTC.

This rearrangement joins TRBV7-8 to TRBJ2-1; 10 bases align to TRBD2. This CDR3 comprises 13 residues. The ends lost 5 bases at V and 8 bases at J; junction bases unmatched: 3. In germline, CDR1 is SGHVS, CDR2 FQNEAQ. The CDR3 is CASSGGLADEQFF. As DNA, the CDR3 is TGTGCCAGCAGCGGTGGACTAGCGGATGAGCAGTTCTTC.

This clonotype was observed a handful of times. The rearrangement uses TRBV12-3 or TRBV12-4 and TRBJ1-4, with no clear D. CDR3 length: 14 amino acids. Trimming shortened V by 7 bases and J by 7 bases, and 16 bases separated the two germline ends. CDR3 residues: CASTPGPYGEKLFF. DNA of the CDR3: TGTGCCAGCACCCCTGGACCCTACGGTGAAAAACTGTTTTTT.

The V gene is TRBV5-6, the J gene TRBJ2-7; D unresolved. Trimming took 1 base from V and 3 from J, leaving 8 bases between them. Germline lookup yields CDR1 SGHDT and CDR2 YYEEEE. The CDR3 totals 13 residues. The CDR3 DNA reads TGTGCCAGCAGCTTGTCGGCCTACTACGAGCAGTACTTC. Protein sequence: CASSLSAYYEQYF.

V usage is TRBV7-9 and J usage is TRBJ1-2; D is possibly TRBD1 (6 bases). The CDR3 has 13 amino acids. Trimming shortened V by 5 bases and J by 8 bases, and 15 bases separated the two germline ends. Germline lookup yields CDR1 SEHNR and CDR2 FQNEAQ (reference sequence). The CDR3 nucleotides read TGTGCCAGCAGCCCGACAGGAGTGGACGGCTACACCTTC. It is translated as CASSPTGVDGYTF.

The chain combines TRBV7-6 with TRBJ2-1; D might be TRBD2 (5 bases). Germline assignment: CDR1 SGHVS and CDR2 FNYEAQ. The CDR3 sequence is 14 residues long. V lost 2 bases and J 6 bases, leaving 11 bases between the germline ends. The CDR3 reads CASSLSGGSNEQFF. As DNA, the CDR3 is TGTGCCAGCAGCTTATCAGGCGGGTCCAATGAGCAGTTCTTC.

The chain is built from TRBV12-3 or TRBV12-4 and TRBJ2-7; D is unresolved. The CDR3 length is 12 residues. Trimming cost V 6 bases and J 6 bases, with 12 bases left between them. The CDR3: CASRAGPGEQYF. The CDR3 DNA is TGTGCCAGCAGGGCCGGCCCCGGCGAGCAGTACTTC.

A few counts support this clonotype. The CDR3 nucleotides read TGCAGCGTAGATCCGGGACGATGGAACACTGAAGCTTTCTTT. Its translation is CSVDPGRWNTEAFF. The rearrangement joins TRBV29-1 to TRBJ1-1; D might be TRBD1 (5 bases). Germline V CDR1 and CDR2: SQVTM, ANQGSEA. Trimming took 6 bases from V and 1 from J, leaving 15 bases between them. There are 14 residues in the CDR3.

V usage is TRBV9 and J usage is TRBJ2-1; 8 nucleotides agree with TRBD2. With 3 bases clipped from V and 15 bases from J, the junction kept 17 bases outside the gene matches. Germline CDR1 reads SGDLS; CDR2 reads YYNGEE. CDR3 length: 15 amino acids. The CDR3 region is CASSATPAGTSLPFF. CDR3 coding DNA: TGTGCCAGCAGCGCCACCCCCGCCGGGACTAGTCTTCCGTTCTTC.

This clonotype was detected only a few times. The CDR3 here is CASRLGQYEQFF. The DNA for the CDR3 is TGTGCCAGCAGGCTTGGGCAGTATGAGCAGTTCTTC. The V and J genes are TRBV12-3 or TRBV12-4 and TRBJ2-1; unclear D gene. The CDR3 sequence is 12 residues long. Deletions cut 6 bases from V and 8 bases from J, with 11 bases between.